The clone carrying this T cell receptor (beta chain) has a count of ten or more. PBMCs were sourced from over 8.5 ml fresh peripheral blood. Amplification of TCR beta CDR3 regions used RNA as the template. TCR CDR3 regions were first amplified by RT-PCR with HTBI primers. In TCRdb, the multiplex PCR reads were re-called with MiXCR into one record per CDR3 protein. The data show more than 300,000 distinct CDR3 sequences, with less than 20% seen just once and 40% held by the top ten. The V gene end was trimmed by 3 bases and the J gene end by 2 bases; junction bases not matched to a gene: 7. Germline assignment: CDR1 KGHDR and CDR2 SFDVKD. This CDR3 is built from 17 residues. This record comes from a study of T cells in Graves' hyperthyroidism and ophthalmopathy.

This TCR was sampled from a man aged 18 to 30 with Graves' ophthalmopathy. The sequenced sample consisted of blood. The chain carries TRBV24-1 and TRBJ2-3; 10 bases are shared with TRBD1. The chain's CDR3 is CATSDLTGGPLTDTQYF. The CDR3 nucleotides are TGTGCCACCAGTGATCTGACAGGGGGCCCTCTCACAGATACGCAGTATTTT.